This TCR beta chain comes out of a study of shared T cell receptors in the human thymus. Germline assignment: CDR1 SGDLS and CDR2 YYNGEE. The CDR3 covers 16 residues. The V and J ends lost 4 bases and 0 bases respectively, with 14 bases between them. The assay was immunoSEQ multiplex PCR, and TCRdb's table has in-frame clones only and misses some. This sample has hundreds of thousands of clones, with 75% to 85% found just once. This clone was recorded only once. These records were also assigned to another study, of human thymus T cells. That source reports: Infants, healthy and Finnish, who were having corrective surgery for congenital heart defects served as donors.

Sequenced material: thymocytes. The rearrangement uses TRBV9 and TRBJ2-1, with D perhaps TRBD2 (6 bases). The clonotype comes from a boy under two years old with a congenital heart defect. The CDR3 DNA is TGTGCCAGCAGCTTCCGGGACTTCAGCTCCTACAATGAGCAGTTCTTC. Encoded protein: CASSFRDFSSYNEQFF.